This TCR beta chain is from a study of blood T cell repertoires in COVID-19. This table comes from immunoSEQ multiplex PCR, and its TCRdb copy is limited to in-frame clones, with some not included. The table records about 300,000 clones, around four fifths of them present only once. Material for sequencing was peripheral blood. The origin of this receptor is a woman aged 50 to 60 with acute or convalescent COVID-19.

The CDR3 spells CASSQEGQGKNIQYF. The DNA for the CDR3 is TGTGCCAGCAGCCAAGAGGGACAGGGAAAAAACATTCAGTACTTC. The chain couples TRBV3-1 (or the pseudogene TRBV3-2) to TRBJ2-4, with TRBD1 identical over 9 bases. Germline V gene sequence: CDR1 LGHDT, CDR2 YNNKEL (reference sequence). The CDR3 contains 15 residues. With V trimmed by 0 bases and J by 4 bases, 1 base remained unmatched.